The present entry profiles one T cell receptor beta chain with its context. CDR3 size: 17 residues. V shed 2 bases, J shed 0 bases, and the junction held 3 bases outside the gene matches. Germline assignment: CDR1 MGHRA and CDR2 YSYEKL. In the authors' workflow: Nucleated cell counts were estimated from reference gene primer amplification. The table came from immunoSEQ multiplex PCR; TCRdb's copy has only in-frame clones and leaves some out. V and J calls and clone size are copied from that table; D and trimming were computed from the DNA. The table has fewer than 200,000 clones, roughly 85% seen once. The sample belongs to a study of blood T cell repertoires in COVID-19. Study details: The study drew acute and convalescent COVID-19 samples from the United States, Italy and Spain. The analysed material was cDNA or gDNA that came from T cells, B-cell-depleted T cells, or PBMCs.

This receptor was obtained from a woman between 65 and 79 years old with acute or convalescent COVID-19. The rearrangement joins TRBV4-1 to TRBJ2-1, with TRBD2 matching 11 bases. What was sequenced was peripheral blood. The CDR3 loop is CASSQYSGRASYNEQFF. The CDR3 DNA reads as TGCGCCAGCAGCCAATATAGCGGGAGGGCCTCCTACAATGAGCAGTTCTTC.